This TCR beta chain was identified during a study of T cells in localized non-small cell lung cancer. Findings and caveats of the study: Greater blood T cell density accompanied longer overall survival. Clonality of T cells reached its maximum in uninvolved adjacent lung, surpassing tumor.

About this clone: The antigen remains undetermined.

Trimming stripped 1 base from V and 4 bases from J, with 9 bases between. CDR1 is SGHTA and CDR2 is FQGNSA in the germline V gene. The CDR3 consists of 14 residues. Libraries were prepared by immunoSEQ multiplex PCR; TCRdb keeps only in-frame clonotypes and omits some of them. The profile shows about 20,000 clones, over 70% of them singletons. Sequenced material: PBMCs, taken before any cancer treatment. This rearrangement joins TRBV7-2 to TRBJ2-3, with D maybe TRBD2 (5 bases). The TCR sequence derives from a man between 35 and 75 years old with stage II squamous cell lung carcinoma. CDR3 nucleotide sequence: TGTGCCAGCAGCTTAGGGGCGGGCGCAGATACGCAGTATTTT. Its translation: CASSLGAGADTQYF.